The source of this T cell receptor beta chain is a study of early T cells in non-severe SARS-CoV-2 infection. Study context: Alpha and beta chains were unpaired, from unsorted whole-blood bulk RNA. Study-wide findings and caveats: Missing private and CD4 specificities, VDJdb matching favored anti-spike CD8 responses.

Trimming stripped 3 bases from V and 9 bases from J, with 9 bases between. The CDR3 is 11 residues long. Germline CDR1 reads SNHLY; CDR2 reads FYNNEI. To note about this clonotype: Its antigen is as yet unknown.

Tagging with unique molecular identifiers was applied to individual cDNA molecules. TCRdb processed the 5' RACE reads anew with MiXCR; each CDR3 protein has one entry. Altogether more than 85,000 distinct CDR3 sequences are present, about 15% being singletons, with the ten largest covering around 1.3%. The TCR originated in an adult who was a healthcare worker with PCR-confirmed SARS-CoV-2 infection or an uninfected control (not recorded which). The rearrangement uses TRBV2 and TRBJ2-7; D call uncertain. The sequenced material came from whole blood. This chain's CDR3 is CASSEVPGQYF. CDR3 bases: TGTGCCAGCAGTGAGGTACCCGGGCAGTACTTC.